This passage covers 26 T cell receptor beta chains from one sample sequenced in a study of blood T cell repertoires in COVID-19. Sequenced by immunoSEQ multiplex PCR; TCRdb stores in-frame clones only, minus some. The sample carries about 250,000 clones, more than 85% recorded once. The sample comprised PBMCs or T cells enriched from blood (not recorded which). These receptors originate from a woman between 50 and 59 years old who had recovered from COVID-19.

This clone showed up just once. V usage is TRBV5-1 and J usage is TRBJ2-3; weak D call: TRBD2 (5 bases). Germline CDR1 and CDR2: SGHRS and YFSETQ. CDR3 length: 16 residues. V dropped 4 bases and J dropped 0 bases, with 15 bases sitting between them. The CDR3 loop reads CASSGQAGSSTDTQYF. The CDR3, as DNA: TGCGCCAGCAGCGGGCAGGCGGGTTCTAGCACAGATACGCAGTATTTT.

This chain links TRBV27 with TRBJ2-7; the match to TRBD1 covers 8 bases. In germline, CDR1 is MNHEY, CDR2 SMNVEV (reference sequence). The CDR3 loop spans 16 amino acids. Trimming removed 0 bases from V and 7 bases from J; junction bases left unmatched: 11. CDR3 in DNA: TGTGCCAGCAGTTTATCCCTTGTCAGGGGGCCAAAAGAGCAGTACTTC. This translates into CASSLSLVRGPKEQYF.

This rearrangement joins TRBV9 to TRBJ2-7; D gene uncertain. The germline V gene encodes CDR1 SGDLS and CDR2 YYNGEE. The CDR3 length is 15 residues. Trimming took off 0 bases at V and 6 bases at J, with 16 bases between the two ends. DNA of the CDR3: TGTGCCAGCAGCGTAGCTGAGTTATCGAATGGCGAGCAGTACTTC. It encodes CASSVAELSNGEQYF. The full variable domain, rest sourced from reference TRBV9 and TRBJ2-7, is DSGVTQTPKHLITATGQRVTLRCSPRSGDLSVYWYQQSLDQGLQFLIQYYNGEERAKGNILERFSAQQFPDLHSELNLSSLELGDSALYFCASSVAELSNGEQYFGPGTRLTVT.

The chain recombines TRBV2 with TRBJ2-2, with a tentative D call TRBD1 (6 bases). The CDR3 totals 14 residues. Germline CDR1 reads SNHLY; CDR2 reads FYNNEI. Deletions cut 8 bases from V and 1 base from J, with 11 bases between. In DNA form, the CDR3 reads TGTGCCAGCGCATCAGGGGTGAACACCGGGGAGCTGTTTTTT. Its translation: CASASGVNTGELFF.

CDR3 protein: CASSDRRQQSYEQYF. In nucleotides, the CDR3 is TGTGCCAGCAGTGACCGAAGACAGCAGTCCTACGAGCAGTACTTC. The chain uses TRBV6-1 and TRBJ2-7, with a possible D match to TRBD1 (5 bases). V was pared by 3 bases and J by 1 base, with 13 bases between. The germline gives CDR1 MNHNS, CDR2 SASEGT. This CDR3 has 15 residues.

V and J are TRBV28 and TRBJ2-5, with 12 bases that match TRBD2. The trim removed 4 bases at V and 5 bases at J, leaving 5 bases unmatched. There are 15 residues in the CDR3. In germline, CDR1 is MDHEN, CDR2 SYDVKM. The CDR3 DNA sequence: TGTGCCAGCAGTTCTAGCGGGAGGGCCGGGGAGACCCAGTACTTC. Its protein product is CASSSSGRAGETQYF.

CDR3 region: CASSVTGTNEKLFF. CDR3 DNA sequence: TGTGCCAGCAGTGTAACAGGGACTAATGAAAAACTGTTTTTT. The chain employs TRBV25-1 and TRBJ1-4; D is possibly TRBD1 (6 bases). Trimming left V 4 bases short and J 2 bases short, with 8 bases between. Germline values: CDR1 MGHDK, CDR2 SYGVNS. The CDR3 covers 14 residues.

V is TRBV18 and J is TRBJ2-3, with 10 bases matching TRBD2. The CDR3 spans 16 residues. After removal of 3 bases from V and 4 bases from J, the junction contained 7 bases not matched to a gene. Germline V gene data show CDR1 as KGHSH and CDR2 as LQKENI. CDR3 sequence reads: CASSPSIAGGPDTQYF. DNA for the CDR3: TGTGCCAGCTCACCTTCCATAGCGGGAGGACCAGATACGCAGTATTTT.

The rearrangement links TRBV5-5 to TRBJ1-5; TRBD1 might be the D (6 bases). This CDR3 comprises 14 residues. Germline CDR1 SGHKS, CDR2 YYEKEE (reference sequence). V was cut by 7 bases and J by 3 bases, with 14 bases left in between. CDR3 in DNA: TGTGCCAGCGCTGCGGGGGCTCTCAATCAGCCCCAGCATTTT. Its translation: CASAAGALNQPQHF.

V and J are TRBV27 and TRBJ2-7, with D possibly TRBD1 on 6 matching bases. This CDR3 contains 14 residues. Trimming stripped 6 bases from V and 2 bases from J, with 14 bases between. From germline, CDR1 is MNHEY and CDR2 SMNVEV (reference sequence). CDR3 in amino acids: CASSRTATPYEQYF. The CDR3 DNA sequence: TGTGCCAGCAGCCGGACAGCAACTCCCTACGAGCAGTACTTC.

On this clone: Additional DNA sequences in this sample encode the identical CDR3. The CDR3 DNA reads TGTGCCAGCAGCACAGGGTCAACCTACGAGCAGTACTTC. Its translation is CASSTGSTYEQYF. This rearrangement joins TRBV6-5 to TRBJ2-7; the D gene is possibly TRBD1 (6 bases). The germline V gene has CDR1 MNHEY and CDR2 SVGAGI. The CDR3 length is 13 residues. V was pared by 6 bases and J by 2 bases, with 11 bases between.

This clone has just one count. This chain connects TRBV7-2 to TRBJ2-2; 9 nucleotides align to TRBD1. CDR1 and CDR2 (germline): SGHTA, FQGNSA. This CDR3 is 15 amino acids long. The junction had 6 bases not matched to a gene; V was cut back by 5 bases and J by 5 bases. The CDR3 region is CASSPGQGWTGELFF. The CDR3 DNA follows: TGTGCCAGCAGCCCCGGACAGGGGTGGACCGGGGAGCTGTTTTTT.

The rearrangement joins TRBV3-1 (or the pseudogene TRBV3-2) to TRBJ1-2; no clear D. The V gene lost 5 bases and the J gene lost 1 base, with 2 bases spanning the gap. There are 11 residues in the CDR3. Germline V gene lookup returns CDR1 LGHDT and CDR2 YNNKEL (reference sequence). CDR3 region: CASSYNYGYTF. As DNA, the CDR3 is TGTGCCAGCAGCTATAACTATGGCTACACCTTC.

CDR3 coding DNA: TGCAGTGCTAGTGATCCAGCGGGAGATCTTGAGCAGTTCTTC. This gives the protein CSASDPAGDLEQFF. The chain carries TRBV20-1 and TRBJ2-1, with 8 bases lining up with TRBD2. The CDR3 is 14 residues long. V lost 3 bases and J lost 9; bases outside the gene matches: 10. The V gene's germline CDR1 is DFQATT and CDR2 SNEGSKA (reference sequence).

This sequence joins TRBV28 and TRBJ1-1; 7 bases agree with TRBD1. Germline assignment: CDR1 MDHEN and CDR2 SYDVKM. V dropped 8 bases and J dropped 8; count of bases not matched to a gene: 2. This CDR3 has 10 residues. CDR3 protein: CASLGQEAFF. The DNA of the CDR3 is TGTGCCAGCTTGGGACAGGAAGCTTTCTTT.

The chain carries TRBV7-2 and TRBJ1-1; no firm D call. The V gene lost 2 bases and the J gene lost 3 bases, with 7 bases spanning the gap. The CDR3 length is 13 residues. CDR1 SGHTA and CDR2 FQGNSA come from the germline V gene. The CDR3 protein is CASSLRQDTEAFF. CDR3 sequence (DNA): TGTGCCAGCAGCTTACGGCAGGACACTGAAGCTTTCTTT.

This chain's CDR3 is CASRRLASGANVLTF. CDR3 DNA: TGTGCCAGCAGGCGCCTAGCCTCTGGGGCCAACGTCCTGACTTTC. The V and J genes are TRBV11-2 and TRBJ2-6; perhaps TRBD2 as D (5 bases). The germline CDR1 and CDR2 sequences are SGHAT and FQNNGV. This CDR3 comprises 15 residues. With 6 bases removed from V and 0 bases from J, the gap between germline ends came to 9 bases.

J is TRBJ1-5 and V is TRBV28, with D possibly matching TRBD1 (5 bases). V dropped 7 bases and J dropped 1 base, with 8 bases sitting between them. The CDR3 extends over 13 amino acids. From germline, CDR1 is MDHEN and CDR2 SYDVKM. DNA for the CDR3: TGTGCCAGCACGCGACAGAGCAATCAGCCCCAGCATTTT. Translation: CASTRQSNQPQHF.

The J gene is TRBJ2-2, the V gene TRBV4-1; D may be TRBD1 (5 bases). This CDR3 has 16 amino acids. CDR1 is MGHRA, CDR2 YSYEKL, per germline. Trimming cost V 0 bases and J 6 bases, with 14 bases left between them. The CDR3 DNA sequence: TGCGCCAGCAGCCAAGACAGGGTCGGAATCGCCGGGGAGCTGTTTTTT. This gives the protein CASSQDRVGIAGELFF.

The V call is TRBV28, the J call TRBJ1-4; D uncertain. The CDR3 runs 13 residues. V lost 7 bases to trimming and J lost 0 bases, with 6 bases between them. Germline values: CDR1 MDHEN, CDR2 SYDVKM. The DNA of the CDR3 is TGTGCCAGCACCCTCGCAACTAATGAAAAACTGTTTTTT. It translates to CASTLATNEKLFF. The complete variable domain, with remaining parts taken from reference TRBV28 and TRBJ1-4, reads DVKVTQSSRYLVKRTGEKVFLECVQDMDHENMFWYRQDPGLGLRLIYFSYDVKMKEKGDIPEGYSVSREKKERFSLILESASTNQTSMYLCASTLATNEKLFFGSGTQLSVL.

This clone has only a few counts. Other DNA sequences within the sample encode an identical CDR3. The genes are TRBV18 and TRBJ2-7, with 11 bases matching TRBD2. The CDR3 consists of 15 residues. Germline trimming cut 3 bases from V and 4 bases from J; bases unmatched to any gene: 5. The germline V gene encodes CDR1 KGHSH and CDR2 LQKENI. The CDR3 nucleotides are TGTGCCAGCTCACCGGGACTAGCGGCGACTTACGAGCAGTACTTC. It specifies CASSPGLAATYEQYF.

This clone appeared a single time. This chain connects TRBV11-3 to TRBJ2-7, with 9 positions matching TRBD1. With V trimmed by 1 base and J by 3 bases, 4 bases remained unmatched. Germline-derived CDR1 and CDR2 are SGHNT and YENEEA. The CDR3 is made up of 15 amino acids. CDR3 sequence reads: CASSLGTGAFYEQYF. CDR3 sequence (DNA): TGTGCCAGCAGCTTAGGGACAGGGGCATTCTACGAGCAGTACTTC.

The chain has TRBV14 and TRBJ1-4; tentative D call: TRBD1 (5 bases). Germline CDR1 is SGHDN and CDR2 is FVKESK. The CDR3 length is 14 residues. The V end was cut by 3 bases, the J end by 4 bases, with 9 bases between. CDR3 coding DNA: TGTGCCAGCAGCCAGCCAGGGCTTAATGAAAAACTGTTTTTT. Its protein is CASSQPGLNEKLFF.

The rearrangement links TRBV19 to TRBJ2-1; 9 nucleotides line up with TRBD2. After removal of 0 bases from V and 4 bases from J, the junction contained 4 bases not matched to a gene. Germline-derived CDR1 and CDR2 are LNHDA and SQIVND (reference sequence). CDR3 size: 16 residues. Here the CDR3 reads CASSIDGTSRYNEQFF. The CDR3 DNA reads TGTGCCAGTAGTATAGATGGGACTAGCCGATACAATGAGCAGTTCTTC.

V and J are TRBV5-4 and TRBJ2-1, with a weak D call TRBD2 (5 bases). The V and J ends lost 0 bases and 7 bases respectively, with 14 bases between them. Germline loops: CDR1 SGHNT, CDR2 YYREEE (reference sequence). The CDR3 consists of 15 residues. CDR3: CASSLELVQINEQFF. In DNA, the CDR3 is TGTGCCAGCAGCTTGGAACTAGTACAGATAAATGAGCAGTTCTTC.

The chain is built from TRBV21-1 and TRBJ2-7; TRBD2, as called in the table, went unchecked against the DNA. TRBV21-1 is recorded as a pseudogene. This CDR3 is built from 16 residues. The CDR3 sequence: CASSPQPSTRSYEQYF. CDR3 DNA sequence: TGTGCCAGCAGCCCCCAGCCGAGCACTAGGTCCTACGAGCAGTACTTC.